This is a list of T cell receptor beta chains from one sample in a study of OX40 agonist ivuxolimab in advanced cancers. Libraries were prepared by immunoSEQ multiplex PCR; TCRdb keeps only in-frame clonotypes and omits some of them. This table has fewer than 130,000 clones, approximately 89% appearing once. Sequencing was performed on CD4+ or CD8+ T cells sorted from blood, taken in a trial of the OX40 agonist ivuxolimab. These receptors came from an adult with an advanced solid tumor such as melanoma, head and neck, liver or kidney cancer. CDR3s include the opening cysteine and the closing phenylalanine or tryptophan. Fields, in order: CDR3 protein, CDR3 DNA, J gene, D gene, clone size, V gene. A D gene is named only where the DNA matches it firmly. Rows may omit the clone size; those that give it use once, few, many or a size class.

cdr3_aa: CASSPGTAQEGYGYTF
cdr3_nt: TGTGCCAGCAGCCCCGGGACAGCTCAGGAGGGCTATGGCTACACCTTC
j_call: TRBJ1-2
d_call: TRBD1
clone_size: NA
v_call: TRBV5-4

cdr3_aa: CASSLRQGGDYGYTF
cdr3_nt: TGTGCCAGCAGTTTAAGGCAGGGAGGGGACTATGGCTACACCTTC
j_call: TRBJ1-2
d_call: NA
clone_size: NA
v_call: TRBV27

cdr3_aa: CASSLRAFTDTQYF
cdr3_nt: TGTGCCAGCAGTTTAAGAGCTTTCACAGATACGCAGTATTTT
j_call: TRBJ2-3
d_call: NA
clone_size: few
v_call: TRBV27

cdr3_aa: CAIRGTLNGYTF
cdr3_nt: TGTGCCATCAGGGGTACTCTCAATGGCTACACCTTC
j_call: TRBJ1-2
d_call: NA
clone_size: NA
v_call: TRBV10-3

cdr3_aa: CATTEGNEQYF
cdr3_nt: TGTGCCACGACAGAAGGCAACGAGCAGTACTTC
j_call: TRBJ2-7
d_call: NA
clone_size: NA
v_call: TRBV19

cdr3_aa: CASEGESYNEQFF
cdr3_nt: TGTGCCTCCGAAGGAGAATCCTACAATGAGCAGTTCTTC
j_call: TRBJ2-1
d_call: NA
clone_size: NA
v_call: TRBV30

cdr3_aa: CASSTWDGGNSPLHF
cdr3_nt: TGTGCCAGCAGCACCTGGGACGGGGGAAATTCACCCCTCCACTTT
j_call: TRBJ1-6
d_call: NA
clone_size: NA
v_call: TRBV7-2

cdr3_aa: CASSPMAEPSSGNTIYF
cdr3_nt: TGTGCCAGCTCACCAATGGCGGAACCTAGCTCTGGAAACACCATATATTTT
j_call: TRBJ1-3
d_call: NA
clone_size: NA
v_call: TRBV18

cdr3_aa: CASGEQPQHF
cdr3_nt: TGTGCCAGCGGGGAACAGCCCCAGCATTTT
j_call: TRBJ1-5
d_call: NA
clone_size: NA
v_call: TRBV6-6

cdr3_aa: CASSLENGELFF
cdr3_nt: TGTGCCAGCAGCTTGGAGAACGGGGAGCTGTTTTTT
j_call: TRBJ2-2
d_call: NA
clone_size: NA
v_call: TRBV11-3

cdr3_aa: CASTPVSYPNTEAFF
cdr3_nt: TGCGCCAGCACTCCGGTTAGCTATCCGAACACTGAAGCTTTCTTT
j_call: TRBJ1-1
d_call: NA
clone_size: NA
v_call: TRBV5-1

cdr3_aa: CASTWGNYGYTF
cdr3_nt: TGTGCCAGCACTTGGGGGAACTATGGCTACACCTTC
j_call: TRBJ1-2
d_call: NA
clone_size: NA
v_call: TRBV6-1

cdr3_aa: CASSIATAHSNQPQHF
cdr3_nt: TGTGCCAGTAGTATAGCGACAGCCCATAGCAATCAGCCCCAGCATTTT
j_call: TRBJ1-5
d_call: NA
clone_size: NA
v_call: TRBV19

cdr3_aa: CASKMGAGEAFF
cdr3_nt: TGTGCCAGCAAAATGGGGGCCGGCGAAGCTTTCTTT
j_call: TRBJ1-1
d_call: NA
clone_size: NA
v_call: TRBV28

cdr3_aa: CASSLSRLVNQPQHF
cdr3_nt: TGTGCCAGCAGCTTATCCAGGTTGGTCAATCAGCCCCAGCATTTT
j_call: TRBJ1-5
d_call: NA
clone_size: NA
v_call: TRBV7-2

cdr3_aa: CASSRGTGGDTEAFF
cdr3_nt: TGCGCCAGCAGCCGAGGAACAGGGGGAGACACTGAAGCTTTCTTT
j_call: TRBJ1-1
d_call: TRBD1
clone_size: NA
v_call: TRBV4-1

cdr3_aa: CAWNLGGYEQYF
cdr3_nt: TGTGCCTGGAATCTTGGGGGCTACGAGCAGTACTTC
j_call: TRBJ2-7
d_call: NA
clone_size: NA
v_call: TRBV30

cdr3_aa: CASSIVGRTTDTQYF
cdr3_nt: TGTGCCAGTAGTATAGTTGGCAGGACAACAGATACGCAGTATTTT
j_call: TRBJ2-3
d_call: NA
clone_size: once
v_call: TRBV19

cdr3_aa: CASSSGANYGYTF
cdr3_nt: TGTGCCAGCAGTTCGGGGGCTAACTATGGCTACACCTTC
j_call: TRBJ1-2
d_call: NA
clone_size: NA
v_call: TRBV6-5

cdr3_aa: CASSLWEKETQYF
cdr3_nt: TGTGCCAGCAGCTTATGGGAGAAAGAGACCCAGTACTTC
j_call: TRBJ2-5
d_call: NA
clone_size: NA
v_call: TRBV7-2

cdr3_aa: CASSLGYSRTDTQYF
cdr3_nt: TGTGCCAGCAGCTTAGGGTACAGCCGAACAGATACGCAGTATTTT
j_call: TRBJ2-3
d_call: NA
clone_size: NA
v_call: TRBV7-2

cdr3_aa: CASSLLDGGADTQYF
cdr3_nt: TGTGCCAGCAGCTTGTTGGACGGGGGTGCAGATACGCAGTATTTT
j_call: TRBJ2-3
d_call: NA
clone_size: NA
v_call: TRBV5-4